The rows below give T cell receptor beta chains drawn from one sample of a study of esophageal squamous cell carcinoma under preoperative chemotherapy. TCRdb fed the PCR reads into MiXCR, producing one record per CDR3 protein. Among 34,000 or so distinct CDR3 sequences listed, 52% were seen once. The sample was acquired from a patient given preoperative chemotherapy. Every receptor here comes from a human donor with esophageal squamous cell carcinoma. The donor label of this sample is uncertain. The CDR3 runs from the conserved cysteine through the conserved F or W. A D gene is named only where the DNA matches it firmly. The size of a clone is reported for some rows only, either as once, few or many, or as a class for expanded clones.

D gene | clone size | J gene | V gene | CDR3 protein | CDR3 DNA
- | many | TRBJ2-3 | TRBV7-8 | CASSRGTAGTDTQYF | TGTGCCAGCAGCCGCGGGACAGCCGGCACAGATACGCAGTATTTT
- | few | TRBJ1-2 | TRBV27 | CASKMTDTYGYTF | TGTGCCAGCAAAATGACGGATACCTATGGCTACACCTTC
TRBD1 | few | TRBJ1-4 | TRBV6-5 | CASSYSGTGINEKLFF | TGTGCCAGCAGTTACTCCGGGACAGGGATTAATGAAAAACTGTTTTTT
TRBD2 | many | TRBJ2-7 | TRBV11-2 | CASNPSPSGGNYEQYF | TGTGCCAGCAACCCTAGCCCTAGCGGGGGGAACTACGAGCAGTACTTC
- | few | TRBJ2-3 | TRBV7-8 | CASSLKRTQDTQYF | TGTGCCAGCAGCCTAAAGCGGACTCAGGATACGCAGTATTTT
TRBD1 | - | TRBJ2-7 | TRBV6-1 | CASSTTGRVYEQYF | TGTGCCAGCAGTACGACAGGGAGAGTCTACGAGCAGTACTTC
- | - | TRBJ2-7 | TRBV12-3/TRBV12-4 | CASSGTGVGATDTQYF | TGTGCCAGCAGCGGTACGGGGGTGGGAGCCACAGACACGCAGTACTTC
TRBD2 | - | TRBJ2-3 | TRBV6-1 | CASRPLAGTSTDTQYF | TGTGCCAGCAGACCCCTAGCGGGGACTAGCACAGATACGCAGTATTTT
- | once | TRBJ2-6 | TRBV12-3/TRBV12-4 | CARGFLGVSRDTQYF | TGTGCCAGGGGTTTCCTGGGGGTGAGCAGGGATACGCAGTACTTT
- | - | TRBJ2-3 | TRBV10-3 | CAIRAGPVHDTQYF | TGTGCGATCAGAGCCGGGCCTGTACACGATACCCAGTATTTC
- | - | TRBJ2-1 | TRBV12-3/TRBV12-4 | CASSQFGGEQFF | TGTGCCAGCAGCCAATTCGGAGGTGAGCAGTTCTTC
- | - | TRBJ2-3 | TRBV7-2 | CASGLGRGHTDIQYF | TGTGCCAGCGGCCTGGGGCGGGGACACACAGATATTCAGTATTTT
TRBD2 | once | TRBJ2-3 | TRBV7-6 | CAGSAGGFPDTQYF | TGTGCGGGCAGCGCGGGGGGGTTCCCAGATACGCAGTACTTT
TRBD1 | - | TRBJ2-3 | TRBV7-9 | CASSLGTGSSTDTQYF | TGTGCCAGCAGCTTAGGGACAGGGTCGAGCACAGATACGCAGTATTTT
TRBD2 | few | TRBJ2-5 | TRBV7-3 | CASSPLAGVGETQYF | TGTGCCAGCAGCCCCCTAGCGGGAGTTGGGGAGACCCAGTACTTC
- | few | TRBJ1-2 | TRBV14 | CASSQLGQPNYGYTF | TGTGCCAGCAGCCAACTTGGACAACCTAACTATGGCTACACCTTC
- | - | TRBJ2-3 | TRBV6-1 | CASTERTDTNTQYF | TGTGCCAGCACTGAGCGGACAGACACAAATACGCAGTATTTT
- | - | TRBJ2-2 | TRBV7-2 | CASSPQVRTGELFF | TGTGCCAGCAGCCCCCAGGTCCGCACCGGGGAGCTGTTTTTT
TRBD2 | many | TRBJ2-5 | TRBV12-5 | CASGLVLAGLQETQYF | TGTGCTAGTGGTTTGGTACTAGCGGGGCTCCAAGAGACCCAGTACTTC
TRBD1 | many | TRBJ2-7 | TRBV5-6 | CASSLADFVGQIF | TGTGCCAGCAGCTTGGCGGATTTTGTGGGACAGATCTTC
- | few | TRBJ2-1 | TRBV12-3/TRBV12-4 | CASSLNQETQFF | TGTGCCAGCAGTCTAAACCAAGAGACCCAGTTCTTC
TRBD2 | many | TRBJ2-3 | TRBV6-2/TRBV6-3 | CASSLITSGVGPDTQYF | TGTGCCAGCAGCCTCATCACTAGCGGGGTGGGTCCAGATACGCAGTATTTT
- | many | TRBJ2-5 | TRBV11-2 | CASSLARSGTQYF | TGTGCCAGCAGCTTAGCCAGGTCCGGTACCCAGTACTTC
TRBD2 | - | TRBJ2-5 | TRBV5-1 | CASSLAGSGETQYF | TGCGCCAGCAGCTTGGCAGGTAGCGGGGAGACCCAGTACTTC
- | - | TRBJ2-4 | TRBV7-8 | CASSNLGLGPSDTQYF | TGTGCCAGCAGCAACCTGGGGCTGGGGCCCAGTGATACGCAGTACTTC
- | few | TRBJ2-1 | TRBV7-2 | CASSKYPGGGNEQFF | TGTGCCAGCAGCAAATACCCTGGAGGGGGGAATGAGCAGTTCTTC
- | few | TRBJ1-2 | TRBV7-8 | CASSPGLMSYGYTF | TGTGCCAGCAGCCCGGGACTCATGAGCTATGGCTACACCTTC
TRBD2 | - | TRBJ2-4 | TRBV11-3 | CASSREAGPGAKDTQYF | TGTGCCAGCAGCCGCGAAGCGGGGCCAGGAGCCAAAGATACGCAGTACTTT
- | medium-sized | TRBJ2-1 | TRBV7-2 | CASSFKGGTFQFF | TGTGCCAGCAGCTTTAAGGGCGGGACCTTCCAGTTCTTC
TRBD1 | many | TRBJ2-3 | TRBV28 | CASSSDRESSTDTQYF | TGTGCCAGCAGTTCCGACAGGGAGTCTAGCACAGATACGCAGTATTTT
- | many | TRBJ1-5 | TRBV6-2/TRBV6-3 | CASSLDNYSNQPQHF | TGTGCCAGCAGTCTCGACAACTATAGCAATCAGCCCCAGCATTTT
- | once | TRBJ2-3 | TRBV7-6 | CAGRGGRVKDTQYF | TGTGCGGGGCGCGGGGGCCGTGTCAAAGATACGCAGTATTTC
TRBD1 | - | TRBJ2-2 | TRBV7-2 | CASSWDIGTDSQEQFF | TGTGCCAGCAGCTGGGATATCGGGACAGACAGCCAGGAGCAGTTTTTT
TRBD2 | once | TRBJ2-5 | TRBV5-1 | CASSTGLAETQYF | TGCGCCAGCAGCACCGGACTAGCGGAGACCCAGTACTTC
- | - | TRBJ2-5 | TRBV27 | CASSLSRGQETQYF | TGTGCCAGCAGTTTATCGAGGGGCCAAGAGACCCAGTACTTC
- | - | TRBJ2-3 | TRBV7-6 | CAGRGGRVTDTQYF | TGTGCGGGGCGCGGGGGCCGGGTCACAGATACCCAGTATTTC
- | medium-sized | TRBJ2-1 | TRBV12-3/TRBV12-4 | CASSLGAYNEQFF | TGTGCCAGCAGTTTAGGGGCTTACAATGAGCAGTTCTTC
- | - | TRBJ2-1 | TRBV12-3/TRBV12-4 | CASSLSRGIPTSYNEQFF | TGTGCCAGCAGTTTAAGTAGGGGTATTCCGACATCCTACAATGAGCAGTTCTTC
- | - | TRBJ2-4 | TRBV7-8 | CASRNLGGGAGNTQYF | TGTGCCAGCCGCAACCTGGGGGGGGGGGCCGGTAACACTCAGTACTTC
TRBD2 | - | TRBJ2-3 | TRBV7-2 | CASSLNGRADTQYF | TGTGCCAGCAGCTTAAACGGGAGGGCTGATACGCAGTATTTT
- | - | TRBJ2-1 | TRBV12-3/TRBV12-4 | CASSLERTRTQFF | TGTGCCAGCAGTTTGGAACGGACTCGAACACAGTTCTTC
TRBD1 | few | TRBJ2-7 | TRBV6-1 | CASSPDRRKYEQYF | TGTGCCAGCAGCCCGGACAGGAGAAAATACGAGCAGTACTTC
- | - | TRBJ2-7 | TRBV12-3/TRBV12-4 | CASSWVDTTYEQYF | TGTGCCAGCAGTTGGGTGGATACCACCTACGAGCAGTACTTC
TRBD2 | - | TRBJ2-3 | TRBV7-6 | CASSVPGGKNTQYF | TGTGCCAGCAGCGTACCGGGAGGCAAAAACACTCAGTATTTC
- | - | TRBJ2-7 | TRBV6-1 | CASSPVLAVNMQYF | TGTGCCAGCAGTCCGGTGCTAGCCGTAAATATGCAGTACTTC
- | - | TRBJ2-3 | TRBV7-2 | CASSLSMGPRVVSTDAQYF | TGTGCCAGCAGCTTGTCCATGGGCCCCCGGGTCGTGAGCACAGATGCGCAGTATTTT
- | many | TRBJ2-5 | TRBV7-3 | CASSTTHQETQYF | TGTGCCAGCAGCACCACACACCAAGAGACCCAGTACTTC
- | - | TRBJ2-2 | TRBV19 | CASITFTGSTGELFF | TGTGCCAGTATTACCTTTACAGGGAGCACCGGGGAGCTGTTTTTT